One and the same sample provided the 28 T cell receptor beta chains below, sequenced in a study of vaccination effects on CD4 cells after COVID-19. Prior to sequencing, the ViraFEST assay stimulated PBMC with viral peptide pools, which expanded the antigen-specific CD4+ T cells. CD4+ T cell isolation took place after approximately 11 days of culture. PCR confirmed that the person was infected with SARS-CoV-2 between March and December 2020. Sequenced by immunoSEQ multiplex PCR; TCRdb stores in-frame clones only, minus some. In the table there are 20,000 to 30,000 clones, 69% of which are singletons. No antigens are known for them. This specimen consisted of CD4+ T cells from PBMCs cultured with SARS-CoV-2 spike peptides, obtained before COVID-19 vaccination. All receptors derive from a human donor who had a prior SARS-CoV-2 infection.

This clone has more than one count but fewer than ten. The chain recombines TRBV7-9 with TRBJ1-6; TRBD1 is a possible D gene (5 bases). Trimming stripped 2 bases from V and 9 bases from J, with 14 bases between. The CDR3 runs to 15 residues. Germline assignment: CDR1 SEHNR and CDR2 FQNEAQ (reference sequence). CDR3 DNA sequence: TGTGCCAGCAGCTTAATTAGTGGGACCGTTTCACCCCTCCACTTT. This codes for CASSLISGTVSPLHF. Based on the CDR3 plus reference TRBV7-9 and TRBJ1-6, the full variable domain is DTGVSQNPRHKITKRGQNVTFRCDPISEHNRLYWYRQTLGQGPEFLTYFQNEAQLEKSRLLSDRFSAERPKGSFSTLEIQRTEQGDSAMYLCASSLISGTVSPLHFGNGTRLTVT.

V and J are TRBV7-2 and TRBJ2-5; TRBD2 matches at 7 bases. Germline trimming cut 5 bases from V and 4 bases from J; bases unmatched to any gene: 13. This CDR3 comprises 16 residues. The germline V gene has CDR1 SGHTA and CDR2 FQGNSA. CDR3 sequence reads: CASSPGPAGTVETQYF. The CDR3 nucleotides are TGTGCCAGCAGCCCAGGCCCAGCGGGAACAGTAGAGACCCAGTACTTC.

The J gene is TRBJ2-1, the V gene TRBV5-6; 12 bases fit TRBD2. Germline assignment: CDR1 SGHDT and CDR2 YYEEEE. The J segment lost 2 bases and the V segment lost 1 base, leaving 7 bases of the junction unmatched. CDR3 size: 18 residues. The chain's CDR3 is CASSLLTSGRGTYNEQFF. The CDR3, as DNA: TGTGCCAGCAGCTTGCTGACTAGCGGGAGAGGCACCTACAATGAGCAGTTCTTC.

The chain is built from TRBV7-2 and TRBJ2-3, with 14 bases aligning to TRBD2. The CDR3 totals 18 residues. Germline V gene lookup returns CDR1 SGHTA and CDR2 FQGNSA. V lost 1 base and J lost 4; bases outside the gene matches: 7. CDR3 coding DNA: TGTGCCAGCAGCTTAGGCGGACTAGCGGGAGGACTTGCAGATACGCAGTATTTT. Translation: CASSLGGLAGGLADTQYF.

In its sample, this clone was seen once. The chain links TRBV3-1 (or the pseudogene TRBV3-2) to TRBJ2-5, with D perhaps matching TRBD1 (7 bases). From germline, CDR1 is LGHDT and CDR2 YNNKEL (reference sequence). The CDR3 has 16 amino acids. The germline V and J ends were trimmed by 2 bases and 4 bases, with 17 bases remaining between them. The CDR3 DNA follows: TGTGCCAGCAGCCAAAACCCGACCAGGGGGGCAGAGACCCAGTACTTC. Translating gives CASSQNPTRGAETQYF.

The chain couples TRBV7-2 to TRBJ2-7; D is unresolved. Germline V lookup: CDR1 SGHTA, CDR2 FQGNSA. This CDR3 comprises 14 residues. Trimming removed 0 bases from V and 2 bases from J, with 8 bases in between. In nucleotides, the CDR3 is TGTGCCAGCAGCTTAGCCCGCGAGGCCTACGAGCAGTACTTC. It encodes CASSLAREAYEQYF.

This rearrangement joins TRBV12-5 to TRBJ2-3; 10 bases line up with TRBD2. Germline lookup yields CDR1 LGHNT and CDR2 FRNRAP. CDR3 size: 14 residues. Trimming cost V 1 base and J 6 bases; bases outside gene matches: 1. The CDR3 DNA reads TGTGCTAGTGGTTTGGGGACTAGCGGCGATACGCAGTATTTT. It yields the protein CASGLGTSGDTQYF. Using reference TRBV12-5 and TRBJ2-3 for the parts outside the CDR3, the full variable domain is DARVTQTPRHKVTEMGQEVTMRCQPILGHNTVFWYRQTMMQGLELLAYFRNRAPLDDSGMPKDRFSAEMPDATLATLKIQPSEPRDSAVYFCASGLGTSGDTQYFGPGTRLTVL.

The sample holds a few counts of this clone. The V gene is TRBV3-1 (or the pseudogene TRBV3-2), the J gene TRBJ1-3; no firm D call. CDR3 size: 13 residues. Germline assignment: CDR1 LGHDT and CDR2 YNNKEL (reference sequence). Trimming stripped 0 bases from V and 9 bases from J, with 9 bases between. The CDR3 loop is CASSQESFGTIYF. The CDR3 nucleotides read TGTGCCAGCAGCCAAGAAAGCTTCGGCACCATATATTTT.

The chain links TRBV5-4 to TRBJ1-4; TRBD1 agrees at 8 bases. This CDR3 region has 14 residues. V lost 0 bases, J lost 10 bases, and 5 bases stayed unmatched. CDR1 SGHNT and CDR2 YYREEE come from the germline V gene (reference sequence). CDR3 loop: CASSLDRGNGKLFF. CDR3 DNA: TGTGCCAGCAGCTTGGACAGGGGGAACGGAAAACTGTTTTTT.

The chain carries TRBV14 and TRBJ2-2; no reliable D call. CDR3 length: 13 residues. Germline V gene data show CDR1 as SGHDN and CDR2 as FVKESK. Trimming removed 0 bases at V and 6 bases at J, with 5 bases between. The chain's CDR3 is CASSQDWSGELFF. CDR3 coding DNA: TGTGCCAGCAGCCAAGATTGGTCCGGGGAGCTGTTTTTT.

This rearrangement joins TRBV2 to TRBJ2-7; D remains unclear. CDR3 size: 13 residues. Germline CDR1 SNHLY, CDR2 FYNNEI. The ends were cut back, 4 bases at V and 2 bases at J, with 9 bases in the middle. CDR3 bases: TGTGCCAGCAGTGTTGACATTCCCTACGAGCAGTACTTC. As protein: CASSVDIPYEQYF.

The chain combines TRBV11-1 with TRBJ2-1, with 8 bases matching TRBD2. Germline assignment: CDR1 SGHAT and CDR2 FQDESV (reference sequence). This CDR3 is built from 16 residues. The junction had 9 bases not matched to a gene; V was cut back by 5 bases and J by 3 bases. CDR3 nucleotide sequence: TGTGCCAGCAGCCTAAGAGCGGGGGCACTCTACAATGAGCAGTTCTTC. Protein: CASSLRAGALYNEQFF. The whole variable domain, remainder taken from reference TRBV11-1 and TRBJ2-1, is EAEVAQSPRYKITEKSQAVAFWCDPISGHATLYWYRQILGQGPELLVQFQDESVVDDSQLPKDRFSAERLKGVDSTLKIQPAELGDSAMYLCASSLRAGALYNEQFFGPGTRLTVL.

This clone was recorded only once. In nucleotides, the CDR3 is TGTGCCAGCAGCGTAGGCCTTGAGGAGACCCAGTACTTC. It translates to CASSVGLEETQYF. J is TRBJ2-5 and V is TRBV9; D ambiguous. V shed 0 bases and J shed 5 bases, with 8 bases lying between them. The CDR3 runs to 13 residues. Germline assignment: CDR1 SGDLS and CDR2 YYNGEE.

This clone was observed a handful of times. The V gene is TRBV5-4, the J gene TRBJ2-7; 8 bases map to TRBD2. CDR3 length equals 14 residues. The V and J ends lost 8 bases and 6 bases, in that order; junction bases with no gene match: 13. CDR1 and CDR2 from the germline V gene are SGHNT and YYREEE (reference sequence). For the CDR3, the DNA is TGTGCCAGTCATCGGGAGGGACGAACGGCCGAGCAGTACTTC. Residues: CASHREGRTAEQYF.

The chain couples TRBV5-1 to TRBJ2-1; no clear D gene. The CDR3 covers 14 residues. The V end was cut by 5 bases, the J end by 0 bases, with 9 bases between. The germline V gene encodes CDR1 SGHRS and CDR2 YFSETQ. CDR3 nucleotides: TGCGCCAGCAGGTCTCTAATCTCCTACAATGAGCAGTTCTTC. Protein: CASRSLISYNEQFF.

J is TRBJ1-2 and V is TRBV19, with 8 bases fitting TRBD1. V shed 1 base, J shed 8 bases, and the junction held 9 bases outside the gene matches. The CDR3 contains 15 residues. The germline CDR1 and CDR2 sequences are LNHDA and SQIVND (reference sequence). CDR3 DNA sequence: TGTGCCAGTAGTATAGTAGGGCAGGGGGCGCAAGGCTACACCTTC. Translated: CASSIVGQGAQGYTF.

This clone was seen only once. The chain carries TRBV18 and TRBJ1-1; 7 bases are shared with TRBD1. V lost 2 bases, J lost 3 bases, and 6 bases stayed unmatched. The CDR3 consists of 15 residues. CDR1 is KGHSH, CDR2 LQKENI, per germline. Here the CDR3 reads CASSPRGRSDTEAFF. CDR3 bases: TGTGCCAGCTCACCAAGGGGGCGGTCGGACACTGAAGCTTTCTTT.

This clone was observed once. V is TRBV6-2 or TRBV6-3 and J is TRBJ1-1, with D unresolved. The CDR3 is 12 amino acids. V gave up 4 bases and J gave up 4 bases, with 7 bases separating them. Germline loops: CDR1 MNHEY, CDR2 SVGEGT. Here the CDR3 reads CASSLTLTEAFF. DNA of the CDR3: TGTGCCAGCAGTTTGACACTCACTGAAGCTTTCTTT.

J is TRBJ2-2 and V is TRBV29-1; D not certain. The germline V gene has CDR1 SQVTM and CDR2 ANQGSEA. The CDR3 has 11 amino acids. CDR3 amino acids: CSCLAAGELFF. The CDR3 bases are TGCAGTTGCCTCGCGGCCGGGGAGCTGTTTTTT.

This chain links TRBV2 with TRBJ1-2, with a tentative D call TRBD1 (6 bases). There are 13 residues in the CDR3. Trimming took off 7 bases at V and 5 bases at J, with 14 bases between the two ends. Germline CDR1 is SNHLY and CDR2 is FYNNEI. The CDR3 region is CASTLDRPYGYTF. Here the CDR3 DNA reads TGTGCCAGCACCCTGGACAGACCTTATGGCTACACCTTC.

The chain is built from TRBV18 and TRBJ2-5, with D perhaps TRBD1 or TRBD2 (5 bases each). Trimming left V 9 bases short and J 5 bases short, with 16 bases between. The CDR3 runs to 13 residues. Looked up from germline, CDR1 is KGHSH and CDR2 is LQKENI. The CDR3: CASSGTLRETQYF. In nucleotides, the CDR3 is TGTGCCAGTTCCGGGACCTTACGGGAGACCCAGTACTTC.

This clone was observed a single time. CDR3 bases: TGTGCCAGCAGCTTAACAGGGGGCGGTCAGCCCCAGCATTTT. It is translated as CASSLTGGGQPQHF. V is TRBV5-6 and J is TRBJ1-5, with 9 nucleotides matching TRBD1. The CDR3 is made up of 14 amino acids. Looked up from germline, CDR1 is SGHDT and CDR2 is YYEEEE. The V gene end was trimmed by 2 bases and the J gene end by 6 bases; junction bases not matched to a gene: 3.

The J gene is TRBJ2-7, the V gene TRBV9, with 8 bases aligning to TRBD1. The germline gives CDR1 SGDLS, CDR2 YYNGEE. The J segment lost 4 bases and the V segment lost 3 bases, leaving 15 bases of the junction unmatched. The CDR3 totals 17 residues. The CDR3 region is CASSAAPGQGSIYEQYF. In nucleotides, the CDR3 is TGTGCCAGCAGCGCTGCCCCAGGACAGGGTAGCATATACGAGCAGTACTTC.

The chain carries TRBV5-1 and TRBJ2-5, with no clear D. V was shortened by 4 bases and J by 2 bases, with 9 bases between the two germline ends. This CDR3 comprises 13 residues. Germline CDR1 SGHRS, CDR2 YFSETQ. CDR3 DNA sequence: TGCGCCAGCAGCCTGTACGGACAAGAGACCCAGTACTTC. Residues: CASSLYGQETQYF. Filled out from reference TRBV5-1 and TRBJ2-5, the complete variable domain reads KAGVTQTPRYLIKTRGQQVTLSCSPISGHRSVSWYQQTPGQGLQFLFEYFSETQRNKGNFPGRFSGRQFSNSRSEMNVSTLELGDSALYLCASSLYGQETQYFGPGTRLLVL.

The J gene is TRBJ2-7, the V gene TRBV6-5; TRBD1 matches 7 bases. The CDR3 length is 13 residues. Looked up from germline, CDR1 is MNHEY and CDR2 is SVGAGI. The trim removed 5 bases at V and 3 bases at J, leaving 4 bases unmatched. The CDR3 loop is CASSRQGFYEQYF. The CDR3 coding sequence is TGTGCCAGCAGTAGACAGGGTTTCTACGAGCAGTACTTC.

The V and J genes are TRBV9 and TRBJ2-7, with D unresolved. Deletions cut 4 bases from V and 3 bases from J, with 14 bases between. The CDR3 sequence is 14 residues long. Germline V lookup: CDR1 SGDLS, CDR2 YYNGEE. The CDR3 region is CASSPDKGLYEQYF. CDR3 in DNA: TGTGCCAGCAGCCCCGACAAGGGTCTCTACGAGCAGTACTTC.

This clone was observed once. The chain combines TRBV7-2 with TRBJ2-7, with TRBD1 as a possible D gene (6 bases). The V end lost 1 base, the J end lost 3 bases, and 13 bases lay between the germline ends. CDR1 is SGHTA, CDR2 FQGNSA, per germline. This CDR3 has 15 amino acids. CDR3 region: CASSLVAGQYYEQYF. CDR3 nucleotide sequence: TGTGCCAGCAGCTTAGTTGCTGGACAGTACTACGAGCAGTACTTC.

This rearrangement joins TRBV9 to TRBJ2-5; the D gene is possibly TRBD1 (6 bases). The CDR3 sequence is 15 residues long. Germline V gene data show CDR1 as SGDLS and CDR2 as YYNGEE. Trimming cost V 0 bases and J 5 bases, with 14 bases left between them. The DNA for the CDR3 is TGTGCCAGCAGCGTAGTGGGACACTTCAGGGAGACCCAGTACTTC. Translating it yields CASSVVGHFRETQYF.